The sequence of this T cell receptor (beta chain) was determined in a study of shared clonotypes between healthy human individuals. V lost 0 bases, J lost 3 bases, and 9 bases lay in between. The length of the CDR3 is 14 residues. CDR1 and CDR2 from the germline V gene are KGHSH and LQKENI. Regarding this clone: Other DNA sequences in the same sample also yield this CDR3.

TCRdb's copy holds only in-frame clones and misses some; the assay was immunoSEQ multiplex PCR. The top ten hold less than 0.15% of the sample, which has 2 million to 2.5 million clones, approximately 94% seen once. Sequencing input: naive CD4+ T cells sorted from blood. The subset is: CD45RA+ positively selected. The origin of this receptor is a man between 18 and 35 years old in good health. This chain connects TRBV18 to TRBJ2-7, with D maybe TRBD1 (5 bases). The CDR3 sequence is CASSPPGQGYEQYF. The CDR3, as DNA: TGTGCCAGCTCACCACCGGGCCAGGGCTACGAGCAGTACTTC. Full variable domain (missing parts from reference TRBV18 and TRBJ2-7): NAGVMQNPRHLVRRRGQEARLRCSPMKGHSHVYWYRQLPEEGLKFMVYLQKENIIDESGMPKERFSAEFPKEGPSILRIQQVVRGDSAAYFCASSPPGQGYEQYFGPGTRLTVT.